One sample yielded the 17 T cell receptor beta chains listed below, sequenced in a study of T-cell reconstitution after alpha-beta-depleted transplantation in children. Unique molecular identifiers tagged the TCRbeta library. A single record per CDR3 protein comes from TCRdb applying MiXCR to the PCR reads. The sample holds 750,000 to 950,000 distinct CDR3 sequences, under 20% seen once. The sample consisted of PBMCs, mostly from graft donor cells, taken 360 days after TCRalphabeta/CD19-depleted stem cell transplant. These receptors were obtained from a male patient under 18 who had a stem cell transplant for acute lymphoblastic leukemia, so the T cells may come from the graft donor.

This clonotype was counted only a few times. The J gene is TRBJ2-5, the V gene TRBV3-1; 9 positions agree with TRBD2. CDR1 LGHDT and CDR2 YNNKEL come from the germline V gene (reference sequence). The length of the CDR3 is 17 residues. Germline trimming cut 5 bases from V and 5 bases from J; bases unmatched to any gene: 15. The CDR3 is CASSLRSLAGVKETQYF. For the CDR3, the DNA is TGTGCCAGCAGCTTACGTTCCTTAGCGGGAGTGAAGGAGACCCAGTACTTC.

This rearrangement joins TRBV5-1 to TRBJ2-1; a possible D gene is TRBD2 (5 bases). Germline V CDR1 and CDR2: SGHRS, YFSETQ. The CDR3 is 14 residues long. V was shortened by 0 bases and J by 5 bases, with 9 bases between the two germline ends. CDR3 DNA sequence: TGCGCCAGCAGCTTGGGGGAGACCCACAATGAGCAGTTCTTC. Its translation: CASSLGETHNEQFF.

This clonotype has just a few counts. The V gene is TRBV18, the J gene TRBJ1-6; D is unclear. This CDR3 region has 16 residues. Looked up from germline, CDR1 is KGHSH and CDR2 is LQKENI. V lost 3 bases and J lost 0, with 9 bases in between. The CDR3 DNA follows: TGTGCCAGCTCACCTCCGTGGAGCTCCTATAATTCACCCCTCCACTTT. This gives the protein CASSPPWSSYNSPLHF.

This clonotype has only a few counts. V gene TRBV6-1 combines with J gene TRBJ1-5; 7 positions agree with TRBD1. With V trimmed by 6 bases and J by 4 bases, 9 bases remained unmatched. The CDR3 is made up of 15 amino acids. Per the germline V gene, CDR1 is MNHNS and CDR2 is SASEGT. CDR3 protein: CASRRGTVSNQPQHF. The CDR3, as DNA: TGTGCCAGCAGACGAGGGACAGTGAGTAATCAGCCCCAGCATTTT.

This clonotype was seen only a few times. The chain has TRBV6-1 and TRBJ2-1; the D gene could be TRBD1 or TRBD2 (5 bases each). There are 14 residues in the CDR3. Per germline, CDR1 MNHNS and CDR2 SASEGT. V lost 8 bases and J lost 2, with 13 bases in between. CDR3 amino acids: CASSPGTPYNEQFF. The CDR3 region has the DNA TGTGCCAGCTCCCCCGGGACCCCCTACAATGAGCAGTTCTTC.

This clonotype was detected only a few times. V gene TRBV6-1 combines with J gene TRBJ2-6, with a tentative D call TRBD1 (6 bases). The CDR3 runs to 15 residues. Germline V lookup: CDR1 MNHNS, CDR2 SASEGT. V lost 4 bases and J 2 bases, leaving 9 bases between the germline ends. The CDR3 DNA follows: TGTGCCAGCAGTGCTACAGGGACTGGGGCCAACGTCCTGACTTTC. It is translated as CASSATGTGANVLTF.

The chain combines TRBV20-1 with TRBJ2-1, with 10 bases matching TRBD2. The germline V gene encodes CDR1 DFQATT and CDR2 SNEGSKA (reference sequence). CDR3 length equals 15 residues. V shed 5 bases, J shed 0 bases, and the junction held 4 bases outside the gene matches. CDR3 in amino acids: CSAHASGSSYNEQFF. The CDR3 region has the DNA TGCAGTGCTCACGCTAGCGGGAGCTCCTACAATGAGCAGTTCTTC.

This chain connects TRBV7-8 to TRBJ2-1; no definite D call. The CDR3 consists of 14 residues. V dropped 2 bases and J dropped 7 bases, with 12 bases sitting between them. Germline lookup yields CDR1 SGHVS and CDR2 FQNEAQ. DNA for the CDR3: TGTGCCAGCAGCTTAAAGAGAGGTCGGAATGAGCAGTTCTTC. Its protein is CASSLKRGRNEQFF.

The chain links TRBV24-1 to TRBJ2-4, with D tentatively TRBD1 or TRBD2 (6 bases each). Germline CDR1 is KGHDR and CDR2 is SFDVKD. V was shortened by 0 bases and J by 8 bases, with 22 bases between the two germline ends. This CDR3 comprises 18 residues. In nucleotides, the CDR3 is TGTGCCACCAGTGATTTGCGAGACAAAGGAGGGGGTGGGGACATTCAGTACTTC. Its translation is CATSDLRDKGGGGDIQYF.

The sample holds a few counts of this clonotype. This chain uses TRBV20-1 with TRBJ1-1, with D possibly TRBD1 on 6 matching bases. V shed 3 bases and J shed 13 bases, with 15 bases lying between them. Per the germline V gene, CDR1 is DFQATT and CDR2 is SNEGSKA (reference sequence). The CDR3 is 11 residues long. CDR3 in amino acids: CSASPGTLGFF. For the CDR3, the DNA is TGCAGTGCTAGTCCCGGGACATTGGGTTTCTTT.

This clonotype turned up a few times. The V call is TRBV4-2, the J call TRBJ2-7; D assignment may be TRBD1 or TRBD2 (7 bases each). The germline V and J ends were trimmed by 3 bases and 3 bases, with 18 bases remaining between them. From germline, CDR1 is LGHNA and CDR2 YNFKEQ. There are 16 residues in the CDR3. CDR3 amino acids: CASSQRGGGASYEQYF. The CDR3 DNA reads as TGTGCCAGCAGCCAGAGGGGAGGGGGCGCAAGCTACGAGCAGTACTTC.

V and J are TRBV7-2 and TRBJ2-2, with D possibly TRBD1 on 5 matching bases. The CDR3 is made up of 15 amino acids. CDR1 and CDR2 from the germline V gene are SGHTA and FQGNSA. V was shortened by 3 bases and J by 4 bases, with 12 bases between the two germline ends. CDR3 bases: TGTGCCAGCAGCTTTCGCAGGGCTGGCACCGGGGAGCTGTTTTTT. Translated: CASSFRRAGTGELFF.

In this sample, this clonotype turned up many times. The chain has TRBV18 and TRBJ2-1, with TRBD2 identical over 7 bases. The CDR3 sequence is 14 residues long. V lost 5 bases to trimming and J lost 3 bases; unmatched junction nucleotides: 4. Germline V gene lookup returns CDR1 KGHSH and CDR2 LQKENI. The DNA for the CDR3 is TGTGCCAGCTCATCGACTAGCATCTACAATGAGCAGTTCTTC. Translation gives CASSSTSIYNEQFF.

In its sample, this clonotype was seen many times. The chain joins TRBV5-1 to TRBJ1-4; TRBD1 agrees at 7 bases. V dropped 4 bases and J dropped 9; count of bases not matched to a gene: 9. Per germline, CDR1 SGHRS and CDR2 YFSETQ. This CDR3 has 14 amino acids. CDR3 in DNA: TGCGCCAGCAGCATCGGGACAGAAGGGCAAAAACTGTTTTTT. This gives the protein CASSIGTEGQKLFF.

The chain is built from TRBV11-2 and TRBJ2-7, with D perhaps matching TRBD1 (5 bases). CDR3 length: 18 residues. The V end lost 1 base, the J end lost 7 bases, and 26 bases lay between the germline ends. Germline V gene lookup returns CDR1 SGHAT and CDR2 FQNNGV. As DNA, the CDR3 is TGTGCCAGCAGCTTAGTCTCCGGGTACTGGCGTTCTAAGGGGGAGCAGTACTTC. Translating it yields CASSLVSGYWRSKGEQYF.

V and J are TRBV20-1 and TRBJ1-5; D is unclear. Trimming took 3 bases from V and 3 from J, leaving 9 bases between them. In germline, CDR1 is DFQATT, CDR2 SNEGSKA (reference sequence). The CDR3 runs to 13 residues. Here the CDR3 reads CSARVGNNQPQHF. The CDR3, as DNA: TGCAGTGCTAGGGTGGGGAACAATCAGCCCCAGCATTTT.

This clonotype was detected only a few times. The V call is TRBV7-8, the J call TRBJ2-7; D gene uncertain. Germline V gene sequence: CDR1 SGHVS, CDR2 FQNEAQ. Trimming stripped 2 bases from V and 6 bases from J, with 11 bases between. The CDR3 consists of 13 residues. CDR3: CASSLYSFPEQYF. In DNA form, the CDR3 reads TGTGCCAGCAGCTTATACTCCTTTCCCGAGCAGTACTTC.